These 24 T cell receptor beta chains originate from one sample sequenced in a study of cytomegalovirus exposure and HLA in healthy donors (dated by TCRdb to the late 2010s). Library preparation was by the immunoSEQ multiplex PCR assay. TCRdb stores this immuneACCESS table with in-frame sequences only. Part of the clones is absent; in the studies checked, under half of the shortfall reflects unresolved V genes, and no reason is known for the rest. For this sample the table gives 200,000 to 250,000 clones, of which roughly 87% were detected only once. About 2% of the sample comes from the top ten. Sequenced input: PBMCs. The receptors were gathered from a woman younger than 30 in good health and CMV-seropositive.

As concerns this clone: Distinct nucleotide sequences in the sample also encode this CDR3. The V gene is TRBV5-1, the J gene TRBJ2-1, with D perhaps TRBD2 (5 bases). Per the germline V gene, CDR1 is SGHRS and CDR2 is YFSETQ. The CDR3 totals 14 residues. V lost 1 base and J lost 0, with 5 bases in between. CDR3 region: CASSLTSSYNEQFF. CDR3 DNA: TGCGCCAGCAGCTTGACTAGCTCCTACAATGAGCAGTTCTTC.

This chain joins TRBV6-4 and TRBJ2-7; the match to TRBD1 covers 9 bases. J gave up 4 bases and V 10 bases, and 11 bases lay outside the gene matches. CDR1 is MRHNA, CDR2 SNTAGT, per germline. The CDR3 covers 14 residues. The CDR3 DNA sequence: TGTGCCATCCTCACCGGGACAGGGCTATACGAGCAGTACTTC. It encodes CAILTGTGLYEQYF.

The V and J genes are TRBV18 and TRBJ2-7; D gene unclear. Per germline, CDR1 KGHSH and CDR2 LQKENI. V was clipped by 3 bases and J by 5 bases, with 14 bases between them. The CDR3 sequence is 14 residues long. The CDR3 region is CASSPSFGPDEQYF. DNA of the CDR3: TGTGCCAGCTCACCCTCGTTTGGCCCAGACGAGCAGTACTTC. The full variable domain, completed using reference TRBV18 and TRBJ2-7, is NAGVMQNPRHLVRRRGQEARLRCSPMKGHSHVYWYRQLPEEGLKFMVYLQKENIIDESGMPKERFSAEFPKEGPSILRIQQVVRGDSAAYFCASSPSFGPDEQYFGPGTRLTVT.

The CDR3 region has the DNA TGTGCCAGCAGCCTTCTCTACGCAGATACGCAGTATTTT. The encoded protein is CASSLLYADTQYF. The rearrangement links TRBV27 to TRBJ2-3; no clear D gene. This CDR3 comprises 13 residues. Germline V gives CDR1 MNHEY, CDR2 SMNVEV (reference sequence). Trimming shortened V by 6 bases and J by 4 bases, and 11 bases separated the two germline ends.

The rearrangement links TRBV6-1 to TRBJ2-7; 7 bases line up with TRBD2. Germline values: CDR1 MNHNS, CDR2 SASEGT. The CDR3 sequence is 17 residues long. V trimming: 2 bases; J trimming: 7 bases; junction bases outside the gene matches: 17. CDR3 in amino acids: CASSEMASGFPAGEQYF. The CDR3 DNA reads TGTGCCAGCAGTGAAATGGCTAGCGGATTTCCAGCGGGGGAGCAGTACTTC.

CDR3 amino acids: CASREGQGHYGYTF. Written as DNA, the CDR3 is TGTGCCAGCAGAGAGGGACAGGGGCACTATGGCTACACCTTC. The chain carries TRBV7-9 and TRBJ1-2; 10 positions agree with TRBD1. Germline-derived CDR1 and CDR2 are SEHNR and FQNEAQ (reference sequence). Germline trimming cut 6 bases from V and 3 bases from J; bases unmatched to any gene: 4. This CDR3 region has 14 residues.

The chain links TRBV5-1 to TRBJ1-1, with TRBD1 identical over 7 bases. J gave up 1 base and V 5 bases, and 8 bases lay outside the gene matches. The CDR3 runs to 15 residues. Germline V gives CDR1 SGHRS, CDR2 YFSETQ. CDR3 region: CASRIRQGPNTEAFF. In DNA, the CDR3 is TGCGCCAGCAGAATTAGACAGGGCCCGAACACTGAAGCTTTCTTT.

The rearrangement links TRBV6-1 to TRBJ2-7; D not certain. Germline assignment: CDR1 MNHNS and CDR2 SASEGT. This CDR3 is built from 15 residues. V lost 0 bases and J 3 bases, leaving 12 bases between the germline ends. CDR3 DNA sequence: TGTGCCAGCAGTGAAGCTGAAACTCCGGTCTACGAGCAGTACTTC. Its translation: CASSEAETPVYEQYF.

The genes are TRBV9 and TRBJ2-7; D possibly corresponds to TRBD1 (5 bases). The CDR3 is 12 amino acids. CDR1 and CDR2 (germline): SGDLS, YYNGEE. The V end lost 3 bases, the J end lost 5 bases, and 9 bases lay between the germline ends. The CDR3 bases are TGTGCCAGCAGCGAGCAGGGCCACGAGCAGTACTTC. Its protein is CASSEQGHEQYF.

CDR3 DNA: TGTGCCAGCAGTTACGGGACTTCTGTTACTGGTGGCTACACCTTC. It encodes CASSYGTSVTGGYTF. This chain links TRBV6-5 with TRBJ1-2; D possibly corresponds to TRBD1 (5 bases). The V end lost 2 bases, the J end lost 7 bases, and 17 bases lay between the germline ends. The germline gives CDR1 MNHEY, CDR2 SVGAGI. The CDR3 covers 15 residues.

The rearrangement uses TRBV14 and TRBJ1-2, with unresolved D. V was pared by 0 bases and J by 5 bases, with 7 bases between. Per the germline V gene, CDR1 is SGHDN and CDR2 is FVKESK. The CDR3 has 13 amino acids. The CDR3 loop reads CASSQDRMYGYTF. CDR3 nucleotides: TGTGCCAGCAGCCAAGACAGGATGTATGGCTACACCTTC.

This clone was counted a few times. This rearrangement joins TRBV5-1 to TRBJ2-6; tentative D call: TRBD1 (5 bases). Trimming cost V 2 bases and J 1 base, with 10 bases left between them. In germline, CDR1 is SGHRS, CDR2 YFSETQ. The CDR3 covers 16 residues. CDR3: CASSFDGASGANVLTF. DNA for the CDR3: TGCGCCAGCAGCTTCGATGGGGCTTCTGGGGCCAACGTCCTGACTTTC.

The rearrangement uses TRBV18 and TRBJ2-2, with TRBD1 matching 8 bases. The CDR3 spans 15 residues. Per germline, CDR1 KGHSH and CDR2 LQKENI. The trim removed 3 bases at V and 6 bases at J, leaving 6 bases unmatched. CDR3 loop: CASSPRTGSPGELFF. The DNA of the CDR3 is TGTGCCAGCTCACCTCGGACAGGGAGTCCCGGGGAGCTGTTTTTT.

The chain couples TRBV6-5 to TRBJ1-1, with TRBD1 matching 7 bases. The CDR3 has 14 amino acids. The germline V gene encodes CDR1 MNHEY and CDR2 SVGAGI. The junction had 5 bases not matched to a gene; V was cut back by 7 bases and J by 0 bases. The CDR3 sequence: CASKQGQMNTEAFF. CDR3 nucleotide sequence: TGTGCCAGCAAACAGGGACAGATGAACACTGAAGCTTTCTTT.

V is TRBV21-1 and J is TRBJ2-7; the table calls TRBD1, which could not be checked here. TRBV21-1 corresponds to a pseudogene. The CDR3 consists of 16 residues. CDR3 amino acids: CASSKAGTAPFYEQYF. The CDR3 nucleotides read TGTGCCAGCAGCAAAGCTGGGACAGCTCCATTCTACGAGCAGTACTTC.

The rearrangement uses TRBV5-1 and TRBJ2-1, with 7 bases matching TRBD1. V was clipped by 3 bases and J by 8 bases; unmatched bases: 8. CDR1 and CDR2 from the germline V gene are SGHRS and YFSETQ. The CDR3 runs 14 residues. CDR3 sequence reads: CASSSRQGRDEQFF. CDR3 bases: TGCGCCAGCAGCTCAAGACAGGGAAGGGATGAGCAGTTCTTC.

This chain connects TRBV25-1 to TRBJ2-5, with TRBD2 identical over 8 bases. The CDR3 is made up of 15 amino acids. Germline loops: CDR1 MGHDK, CDR2 SYGVNS. J gave up 3 bases and V 2 bases, and 5 bases lay outside the gene matches. Here the CDR3 DNA reads TGTGCCAGCAGTGAAGGGGGTAGCGGGAAAGAGACCCAGTACTTC. The encoded protein is CASSEGGSGKETQYF.

The rearrangement uses TRBV5-1 and TRBJ1-1; no reliable D call. Germline lookup yields CDR1 SGHRS and CDR2 YFSETQ. The CDR3 has 14 amino acids. The V gene lost 7 bases and the J gene lost 0 bases, with 13 bases spanning the gap. CDR3 DNA sequence: TGCGCCAGCTCCGTCCGGGGTTTGAACACTGAAGCTTTCTTT. This codes for CASSVRGLNTEAFF.

This clone was seen more than once but under ten times. The CDR3: CSSIENTEAFF. The CDR3 DNA reads as TGCAGCTCTATAGAGAACACTGAAGCTTTCTTT. J is TRBJ1-1 and V is TRBV29-1; no firm D call. The CDR3 sequence is 11 residues long. Looked up from germline, CDR1 is SQVTM and CDR2 is ANQGSEA. The V and J ends lost 8 bases and 1 base respectively, with 8 bases between them. The whole variable domain, filled in from reference TRBV29-1 and TRBJ1-1, reads SAVISQKPSRDICQRGTSLTIQCQVDSQVTMMFWYRQQPGQSLTLIATANQGSEATYESGFVIDKFPISRPNLTFSTLTVSNMSPEDSSIYLCSSIENTEAFFGQGTRLTVV.

The genes are TRBV2 and TRBJ2-1; D perhaps matches TRBD2 (6 bases). The CDR3 is made up of 13 amino acids. Between the trimmed V and J ends, which lost 7 bases and 6 bases, there was a span of 13 bases. CDR1 is SNHLY, CDR2 FYNNEI, per germline. The CDR3 coding sequence is TGTGCCAGCACCCGGCGGGGACGCAATGAGCAGTTCTTC. Its translation: CASTRRGRNEQFF.

A few counts support this clone. The chain employs TRBV7-2 and TRBJ2-3; 9 bases match TRBD2. This CDR3 spans 16 amino acids. Germline V gene data show CDR1 as SGHTA and CDR2 as FQGNSA. V shed 1 base, J shed 1 base, and the junction held 3 bases outside the gene matches. CDR3 protein: CASSLGPSGGTDTQYF. The CDR3 region has the DNA TGTGCCAGCAGCTTAGGACCTAGCGGGGGCACAGATACGCAGTATTTT.

This clone occurred a few times. V gene TRBV19 combines with J gene TRBJ2-7; 8 positions agree with TRBD1. Germline trimming cut 5 bases from V and 0 bases from J; bases unmatched to any gene: 3. Germline-derived CDR1 and CDR2 are LNHDA and SQIVND (reference sequence). The length of the CDR3 is 14 residues. The CDR3 sequence: CASSRGQGSYEQYF. The DNA for the CDR3 is TGTGCCAGTAGTCGAGGACAGGGCTCCTACGAGCAGTACTTC.

The chain has TRBV4-1 and TRBJ1-5; no reliable D call. This CDR3 contains 13 residues. V gave up 0 bases and J gave up 7 bases, with 7 bases separating them. Germline-derived CDR1 and CDR2 are MGHRA and YSYEKL. CDR3 residues: CASSQDLGQPQHF. Here the CDR3 DNA reads TGCGCCAGCAGCCAAGATCTTGGCCAGCCCCAGCATTTT.

The chain recombines TRBV7-6 with TRBJ2-7; weak D call: TRBD2 (7 bases). Germline V gene sequence: CDR1 SGHVS, CDR2 FNYEAQ. V was pared by 1 base and J by 2 bases, with 9 bases between. CDR3 size: 14 residues. In DNA form, the CDR3 reads TGTGCCAGCAGCTTAGGAGGGGGGGCCTACGAGCAGTACTTC. Translated, it gives CASSLGGGAYEQYF.